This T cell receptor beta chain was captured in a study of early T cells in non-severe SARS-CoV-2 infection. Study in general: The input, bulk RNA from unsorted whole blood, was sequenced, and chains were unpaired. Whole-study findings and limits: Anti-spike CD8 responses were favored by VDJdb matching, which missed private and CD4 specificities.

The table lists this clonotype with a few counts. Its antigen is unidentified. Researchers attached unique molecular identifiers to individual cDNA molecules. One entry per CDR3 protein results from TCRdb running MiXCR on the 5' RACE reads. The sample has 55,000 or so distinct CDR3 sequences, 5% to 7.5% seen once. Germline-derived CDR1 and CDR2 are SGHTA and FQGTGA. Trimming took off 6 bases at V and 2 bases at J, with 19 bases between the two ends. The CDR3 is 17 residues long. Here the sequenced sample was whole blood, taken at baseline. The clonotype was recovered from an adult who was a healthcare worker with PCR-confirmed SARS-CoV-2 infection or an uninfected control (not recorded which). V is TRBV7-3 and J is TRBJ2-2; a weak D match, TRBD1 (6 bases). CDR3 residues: CASSLLTGTHNTGELFF. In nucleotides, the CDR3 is TGTGCCAGCAGTCTCTTGACCGGGACACATAACACCGGGGAGCTGTTTTTT.